The 7 T cell receptor beta chains below all came from one sample that was sequenced in a study of T cells after posttransplantation cyclophosphamide. TCRdb's table, derived via immunoSEQ multiplex PCR, lists solely in-frame clones and lacks some. The sample was found to contain 30,000 to 40,000 clones, and every one recurs. The source material was PBMCs. All receptors derive from a man in his forties or fifties in good health, CMV-negative, and a related stem cell transplant donor.

This clone has ten or more counts. The chain has TRBV6-6 and TRBJ2-5; D not certain. The CDR3 runs 14 residues. Germline V gene data show CDR1 as MNHNY and CDR2 as SVGAGI (reference sequence). The ends were cut back, 6 bases at V and 5 bases at J, with 16 bases in the middle. This CDR3 reads CASRPLPSRETQYF. Written as DNA, the CDR3 is TGTGCCAGCAGGCCTCTCCCATCGCGGGAGACCCAGTACTTC.

This clone has at least ten counts. The V and J genes are TRBV9 and TRBJ2-6, with D unresolved. CDR1 is SGDLS, CDR2 YYNGEE, per germline. V gave up 0 bases and J gave up 2 bases, with 3 bases separating them. This CDR3 has 14 amino acids. CDR3 in DNA: TGTGCCAGCAGCGTAGGGCCTGGGGCCAACGTCCTGACTTTC. This encodes CASSVGPGANVLTF.

In this sample, this clone turned up many times. The gene calls are TRBV19 and TRBJ1-1; D might be TRBD1 (5 bases). CDR3 length: 14 amino acids. Germline assignment: CDR1 LNHDA and CDR2 SQIVND (reference sequence). Trimming took off 1 base at V and 4 bases at J, with 10 bases between the two ends. Written as DNA, the CDR3 is TGTGCCAGTAGTATAGTCTTAGACAGCACTGAAGCTTTCTTT. Translation gives CASSIVLDSTEAFF.

This clone appeared many times. The chain recombines TRBV4-2 with TRBJ2-1; tentatively, D is TRBD2 (5 bases). The length of the CDR3 is 17 residues. Germline V lookup: CDR1 LGHNA, CDR2 YNFKEQ. The V and J ends lost 0 bases and 2 bases respectively, with 14 bases between them. The CDR3 nucleotides read TGTGCCAGCAGCCAAGAAGGCCTAGCAGAGGCCTACAATGAGCAGTTCTTC. Protein sequence: CASSQEGLAEAYNEQFF.

This clone has only a few counts. This rearrangement joins TRBV7-2 to TRBJ2-1; TRBD2 might be the D (6 bases). This CDR3 spans 16 amino acids. Trimming cost V 1 base and J 13 bases, with 23 bases left between them. Germline values: CDR1 SGHTA, CDR2 FQGNSA. The CDR3 loop reads CASSLDRERISMKQFF. As DNA, the CDR3 is TGTGCCAGCAGCTTAGATCGGGAGAGGATATCAATGAAACAGTTCTTC.

This clone has a count of ten or more. The chain carries TRBV6-6 and TRBJ2-7; 7 nucleotides match TRBD1. The CDR3 loop spans 12 amino acids. Germline V gene data show CDR1 as MNHNY and CDR2 as SVGAGI (reference sequence). The junction had 5 bases not matched to a gene; V was cut back by 8 bases and J by 4 bases. The CDR3: CASGTDPYEQYF. CDR3 in DNA: TGTGCCAGCGGGACAGACCCATACGAGCAGTACTTC.

This clone was observed many times. The genes are TRBV6-5 and TRBJ2-7; D ambiguous. CDR3 length: 14 residues. The germline gives CDR1 MNHEY, CDR2 SVGAGI. With 0 bases removed from V and 2 bases from J, the gap between germline ends came to 8 bases. The CDR3 sequence is CASSYSLPAYEQYF. DNA for the CDR3: TGTGCCAGCAGTTACTCCCTCCCCGCCTACGAGCAGTACTTC.